This T cell receptor beta chain was obtained from a study of OX40 agonist ivuxolimab in advanced cancers. Regarding the complete study: Ivuxolimab, which targeted the costimulatory receptor OX40 (CD134), was an agonistic, fully human IgG2 monoclonal antibody. Intravenous ivuxolimab was administered to patients every 2 weeks at six dose levels: 0.01, 0.1, 0.3, 1.5, 3 and 10 mg/kg. Among the roughly 52 dose-escalation patients, about 19 had hepatocellular carcinoma, about 15 melanoma, 9 renal cell carcinoma and 9 head and neck cancer. A male proportion of around 83% and a mean age of about 60 years, ranging from roughly 23 to 80, were recorded for the dose-escalation cohort. Patients were allowed to have had prior anti-PD-1, anti-PD-L1 or anti-CTLA-4 therapy, and 40% to 45% of the dose-escalation patients had previously received checkpoint inhibitors. Three dose-escalation patients achieved partial responses, one with hepatocellular carcinoma and two with cutaneous melanoma. The point of sequencing TCRbeta in the periphery was to test whether ivuxolimab changed TCR sequence diversity and drove clonal T-cell expansion. The paper covers the monotherapy dose-escalation part of the phase I ivuxolimab trial, which included N ≈ 57 patients. General conclusions and limits of the study: At doses from 0.1 to 3.0 mg/kg, clonal expansion was seen in both CD4+ and CD8+ blood T cells between baseline and week 6. The antigen specificity of the clonally expanded peripheral T cells was not determined. In the 0.1-3.0 mg/kg groups, partial responders had among the lowest normalized peripheral clonal expansion, particularly in CD8+ T cells. After ivuxolimab, CD8+ T cells had more expanded clones than CD4+ T cells on average. Low levels of normalized T-cell clonal expansion were also seen in some patients who did not respond.

Patients with a history of autoimmune disease or receiving systemic immunosuppression were excluded from the trial. In every dose cohort, peripheral blood was drawn for TCR sequencing at baseline, cycle 4 day 1, and cycle 7 day 1. The samples were taken from a phase I, first-in-human, multicenter, open-label dose-escalation trial of ivuxolimab. Adults with locally advanced or metastatic head and neck squamous cell, hepatocellular, melanoma or renal cell carcinoma were enrolled in the trial. Before TCR sequencing, CD4+ T cells and CD8+ T cells from peripheral blood were sorted into separate populations. Genomic DNA was isolated from the sorted cells so that the TCRbeta CDR3 region could be sequenced. TCRbeta CDR3 regions were sequenced using the immunoSEQ Assay. TCRdb obtained this table from immuneACCESS and retained in-frame rearrangements with V and J assigned. These tables miss some clones; where compared with another copy, unresolved V genes account for less than half of the shortfall, and the remainder is unexplained. The sample data list over 30,000 clones, and about nine tenths of these were observed just once. The top ten clonotypes cover 4% to 5% of the sample.

Regarding this clone: Its antigen remains undetermined. Base qualities are not at hand, and no much larger clone is one base apart.

Spanning cysteine to phenylalanine, the CDR3 consists of 15 amino acids. The only DNA kept is the CDR3, 45 bases in frame from the first base. Via the germline V gene, CDR1 is LGHNA and CDR2 YSLEER. V loses 0 bases of germline sequence and J loses 7 bases, and the interval between the two ends is 13 bases. The chain employs TRBV4-3 and TRBJ2-1; too little of a D gene remains to name it. This TCR was sampled from an adult with an advanced solid tumor such as melanoma, head and neck, liver or kidney cancer. The material was CD4+ or CD8+ T cells sorted from blood, obtained in a trial of the OX40 agonist ivuxolimab. The CDR3 region reads CASSQDSGFDNEQFF. Read as DNA, the sequence is TGCGCCAGCAGCCAAGATTCGGGTTTTGATAATGAGCAGTTCTTC.